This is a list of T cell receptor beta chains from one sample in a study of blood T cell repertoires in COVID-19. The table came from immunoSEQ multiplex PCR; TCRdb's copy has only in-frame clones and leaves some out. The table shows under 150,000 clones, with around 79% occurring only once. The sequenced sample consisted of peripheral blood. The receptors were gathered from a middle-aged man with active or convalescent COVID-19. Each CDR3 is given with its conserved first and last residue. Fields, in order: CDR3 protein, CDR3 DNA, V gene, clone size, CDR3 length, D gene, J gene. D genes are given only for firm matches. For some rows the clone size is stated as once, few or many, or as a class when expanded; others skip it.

CDR3: CASSHFRGRTEQFF
DNA: TGTGCCAGCAGCCATTTCAGGGGGCGGACTGAGCAGTTCTTC
V: TRBV14
size: -
length: 14
D: TRBD1
J: TRBJ2-1

CDR3: CASSFGTSGRYEQYF
DNA: TGTGCCAGCAGTTTCGGGACTAGCGGGCGTTACGAGCAGTACTTC
V: TRBV27
size: -
length: 15
D: TRBD2
J: TRBJ2-7

CDR3: CASTAIQANQPQHF
DNA: TGTGCCAGCACCGCGATACAGGCGAATCAGCCCCAGCATTTT
V: TRBV2
size: -
length: 14
D: -
J: TRBJ1-5

CDR3: CAWSAHGELFF
DNA: TGTGCCTGGAGTGCCCACGGGGAGCTGTTTTTT
V: TRBV30
size: -
length: 11
D: -
J: TRBJ2-2

CDR3: CASSPQKGADQPQHF
DNA: TGTGCCAGTAGTCCCCAGAAGGGGGCTGATCAGCCCCAGCATTTT
V: TRBV19
size: -
length: 15
D: TRBD1
J: TRBJ1-5

CDR3: CASSLSQGPYGYTF
DNA: TGTGCCAGCAGTTTATCTCAGGGGCCCTATGGCTACACCTTC
V: TRBV28
size: once
length: 14
D: -
J: TRBJ1-2

CDR3: CSARRYEQYF
DNA: TGCAGTGCTAGGCGATACGAGCAGTACTTC
V: TRBV20-1
size: -
length: 10
D: -
J: TRBJ2-7

CDR3: CASSEGAGTSIYEQYF
DNA: TGTGCCAGCAGTGAAGGCGCCGGGACTAGCATCTACGAGCAGTACTTC
V: TRBV6-1
size: -
length: 16
D: TRBD2
J: TRBJ2-7

CDR3: CASSEHRLAGGGDTQYF
DNA: TGCGCCAGCAGTGAGCATCGACTAGCGGGAGGGGGAGATACGCAGTATTTT
V: TRBV10-1
size: -
length: 17
D: TRBD2
J: TRBJ2-3

CDR3: CASSKAAGKGSQPQHF
DNA: TGTGCCAGCAGCAAAGCGGCAGGGAAGGGAAGTCAGCCCCAGCATTTT
V: TRBV21-1
size: -
length: 16
D: -
J: TRBJ1-5

CDR3: CASSQDRTGFSPLHF
DNA: TGTGCCAGCAGCCAAGATCGGACAGGGTTTTCACCCCTCCACTTT
V: TRBV3-1/TRBV3-2
size: few
length: 15
D: TRBD1
J: TRBJ1-6

CDR3: CASSLVYRGPDTQYF
DNA: TGTGCCAGCAGCTTGGTTTATCGGGGTCCAGATACGCAGTATTTT
V: TRBV5-4
size: -
length: 15
D: -
J: TRBJ2-3

CDR3: CASSLAAKNIQYF
DNA: TGTGCCAGCAGTTTGGCAGCCAAAAACATTCAGTACTTC
V: TRBV28
size: -
length: 13
D: -
J: TRBJ2-4

CDR3: CASSTTGGNQPQHF
DNA: TGTGCCAGTAGTACAACAGGGGGCAATCAGCCCCAGCATTTT
V: TRBV19
size: -
length: 14
D: TRBD1
J: TRBJ1-5

CDR3: CASSLGDRGSEAFF
DNA: TGTGCCAGCAGCTTAGGGGACAGGGGATCTGAAGCTTTCTTT
V: TRBV7-3
size: -
length: 14
D: TRBD1
J: TRBJ1-1

CDR3: CASRAGTGGIYEQYF
DNA: TGCGCCAGCAGAGCCGGGACAGGGGGCATTTACGAGCAGTACTTC
V: TRBV5-1
size: -
length: 15
D: TRBD1
J: TRBJ2-7

CDR3: CASVPTSGRTDTQYF
DNA: TGTGCCAGCGTTCCAACTAGCGGGAGGACAGATACGCAGTATTTT
V: TRBV27
size: few
length: 15
D: TRBD2
J: TRBJ2-3

CDR3: CASRSQGSYQETQYF
DNA: TGTGCCAGCAGGAGTCAGGGCTCTTACCAAGAGACCCAGTACTTC
V: TRBV6-5
size: -
length: 15
D: -
J: TRBJ2-5

CDR3: CASSQDSPTEAFF
DNA: TGTGCCAGCAGCCAGGACTCACCTACTGAAGCTTTCTTT
V: TRBV5-6
size: -
length: 13
D: -
J: TRBJ1-1

CDR3: CASSFGGAMEPFF
DNA: TGTGCCAGCAGCTTCGGAGGGGCCATGGAACCGTTCTTC
V: TRBV7-3
size: -
length: 13
D: -
J: TRBJ2-1

CDR3: CASRDPGDRANEQYF
DNA: TGTGCCAGCAGGGATCCTGGGGACAGGGCCAACGAGCAGTACTTC
V: TRBV7-6
size: -
length: 15
D: TRBD1
J: TRBJ2-7

CDR3: CASSPGTYTLAKNIQYF
DNA: TGTGCCAGCAGCCCCGGGACTTACACCTTAGCCAAAAACATTCAGTACTTC
V: TRBV7-9
size: -
length: 17
D: -
J: TRBJ2-4

CDR3: CASRREGSWEQYF
DNA: TGTGCCAGCAGGCGGGAGGGCTCTTGGGAGCAGTACTTC
V: TRBV28
size: -
length: 13
D: TRBD2
J: TRBJ2-7

CDR3: CASWDRDNYGYTF
DNA: TGTGCCAGTTGGGACAGAGATAACTATGGCTACACCTTC
V: TRBV27
size: few
length: 13
D: TRBD1
J: TRBJ1-2

CDR3: CASSPSLSRAGDTQYF
DNA: TGTGCCAGCAGCCCATCCCTCTCTAGAGCTGGAGATACGCAGTATTTT
V: TRBV5-4
size: -
length: 16
D: -
J: TRBJ2-3

CDR3: CASSPQAGSMPQYF
DNA: TGTGCCAGCAGCCCCCAAGCAGGCTCTATGCCGCAGTATTTT
V: TRBV7-9
size: -
length: 14
D: -
J: TRBJ2-3

CDR3: CASSDPLQGRRGYEQYF
DNA: TGTGCCAGCAGTGACCCCCTACAGGGACGTCGTGGCTACGAGCAGTACTTC
V: TRBV6-1
size: -
length: 17
D: -
J: TRBJ2-7

CDR3: CASSFLTGTGGDGHYGYTF
DNA: TGTGCCAGCAGTTTCCTAACCGGGACAGGGGGCGATGGGCACTATGGCTACACCTTC
V: TRBV27
size: -
length: 19
D: TRBD1
J: TRBJ1-2

CDR3: CASSGAGGIVTDTQYF
DNA: TGCGCCAGCAGCGGGGCGGGGGGAATTGTGACAGATACGCAGTATTTT
V: TRBV5-1
size: -
length: 16
D: TRBD2
J: TRBJ2-3

CDR3: CASSSRGLTEAFF
DNA: TGTGCCAGCAGCTCCAGGGGGCTTACTGAAGCTTTCTTT
V: TRBV7-3
size: -
length: 13
D: TRBD1
J: TRBJ1-1

CDR3: CASSFKYRGHSYEQYF
DNA: TGCGCCAGCAGCTTCAAGTACAGGGGGCATTCGTACGAGCAGTACTTC
V: TRBV5-1
size: -
length: 16
D: TRBD1
J: TRBJ2-7

CDR3: CASSERGLSNQPQHF
DNA: TGTGCCAGCAGTGAAAGGGGGTTGAGCAATCAGCCCCAGCATTTT
V: TRBV6-1
size: few
length: 15
D: -
J: TRBJ1-5

CDR3: CASSESRRSNSPLHF
DNA: TGCGCCAGCAGTGAGTCGCGACGGAGCAATTCACCCCTCCACTTT
V: TRBV10-2
size: -
length: 15
D: -
J: TRBJ1-6

CDR3: CASSSTGGKGSPLHF
DNA: TGTGCCAGTAGTTCTACAGGGGGCAAAGGTTCACCCCTCCACTTT
V: TRBV19
size: -
length: 15
D: TRBD1
J: TRBJ1-6

CDR3: CASSRTPGNQETQYF
DNA: TGTGCCAGCAGCCGGACCCCGGGAAACCAAGAGACCCAGTACTTC
V: TRBV7-6
size: -
length: 15
D: -
J: TRBJ2-5

CDR3: CAISESKGTANEKLFF
DNA: TGTGCCATCAGTGAGTCGAAAGGGACAGCTAATGAAAAACTGTTTTTT
V: TRBV10-3
size: many
length: 16
D: TRBD1
J: TRBJ1-4

CDR3: CASIQTGGIMGGYTF
DNA: TGTGCCAGCATCCAGACAGGGGGTATTATGGGCGGCTACACCTTC
V: TRBV6-6
size: -
length: 15
D: TRBD1
J: TRBJ1-2

CDR3: CASSQLMAGPNYGYTF
DNA: TGTGCCAGCAGCCAATTAATGGCAGGCCCTAACTATGGCTACACCTTC
V: TRBV4-2
size: -
length: 16
D: -
J: TRBJ1-2

CDR3: CASSRTGGQDTQYF
DNA: TGTGCCAGCTCCCGGACAGGGGGGCAAGATACGCAGTATTTT
V: TRBV18
size: -
length: 14
D: TRBD1
J: TRBJ2-3

CDR3: CASSHGLAGDEQFF
DNA: TGTGCCAGCAGCCACGGACTAGCGGGAGATGAGCAGTTCTTC
V: TRBV4-2
size: -
length: 14
D: TRBD2
J: TRBJ2-1

CDR3: CATSAQRAFNEQFF
DNA: TGTGCCACCAGTGCACAGCGGGCATTCAATGAGCAGTTCTTC
V: TRBV24-1
size: -
length: 14
D: -
J: TRBJ2-1

CDR3: CASSLSERVNEQFF
DNA: TGTGCCAGCAGCCTTAGCGAGAGGGTCAATGAGCAGTTCTTC
V: TRBV3-1/TRBV3-2
size: -
length: 14
D: -
J: TRBJ2-1

CDR3: CASSQVGGRVDQAFF
DNA: TGCGCCAGCAGCCAAGTGGGAGGGCGTGTTGATCAAGCTTTCTTT
V: TRBV4-1
size: -
length: 15
D: -
J: TRBJ1-1

CDR3: CASSTSGGSYEQYF
DNA: TGCGCCAGCAGCACTTCAGGGGGAAGCTACGAGCAGTACTTC
V: TRBV5-1
size: few
length: 14
D: TRBD1
J: TRBJ2-7

CDR3: CASSEYSGAPSGANVLTF
DNA: TGTGCCAGCAGTGAATATTCAGGGGCCCCGTCTGGGGCCAACGTCCTGACTTTC
V: TRBV25-1
size: -
length: 18
D: -
J: TRBJ2-6

CDR3: CASSLLAPRETQYF
DNA: TGTGCCAGCAGCCTACTAGCGCCAAGAGAGACCCAGTACTTC
V: TRBV3-1/TRBV3-2
size: -
length: 14
D: TRBD2
J: TRBJ2-5

CDR3: CASRGQNYGYTF
DNA: TGTGCCAGTAGGGGACAGAACTATGGCTACACCTTC
V: TRBV19
size: -
length: 12
D: TRBD1
J: TRBJ1-2

CDR3: CASSLGEMNTEAFF
DNA: TGTGCCAGCAGCTTAGGGGAGATGAACACTGAAGCTTTCTTT
V: TRBV7-9
size: -
length: 14
D: -
J: TRBJ1-1